This TCR beta chain was captured in a study of blood T cell repertoires in COVID-19. The length of the CDR3 is 16 residues. The germline CDR1 and CDR2 sequences are MNHEY and SVGEGT. Trimming removed 4 bases from V and 0 bases from J, with 16 bases in between. Sequencing was performed with immunoSEQ multiplex PCR; in TCRdb, only in-frame clones are kept and a portion is missing. The profile shows roughly 75,000 clones, over 70% of them singletons. Sequencing was performed on peripheral blood. This receptor was identified in a man between 45 and 60 years old with acute or convalescent COVID-19. The chain uses TRBV6-2 or TRBV6-3 and TRBJ2-7, with D maybe TRBD1 (6 bases). Written as DNA, the CDR3 is TGTGCCAGCAGTTTTGGACAGCGACAGAGCTCCTACGAGCAGTACTTC. It is translated as CASSFGQRQSSYEQYF.